This T cell receptor (beta chain) was found in a study of T cell responses to AZD1222 COVID-19 vaccine. Per germline, CDR1 MGHRA and CDR2 YSYEKL. This CDR3 is built from 15 residues. V was pared by 0 bases and J by 8 bases, with 5 bases of the junction left unmatched. Sequencing was performed with immunoSEQ multiplex PCR; in TCRdb, only in-frame clones are kept and a portion is missing. The sample lists around 120,000 clones; approximately 86% were seen once. On this clone: Its cognate antigen is unknown.

Study findings and constraints: Spike-specific TCR breadth and depth both grew after two AZD1222 doses. Reports say nearly half of spike-specific TCRs go after unmutated variant regions. Most donors were white British and more were female, and clonal diversity was possibly underestimated.

V usage is TRBV4-1 and J usage is TRBJ1-4; 8 nucleotides line up with TRBD1. Specimen: peripheral blood, collected on day 0 of AZD1222 vaccination. This TCR was sampled from an adult in good health. The CDR3, as DNA: TGCGCCAGCAGCCAAGAGAGACCAGGGGGCGAAAAACTGTTTTTT. Translated: CASSQERPGGEKLFF.